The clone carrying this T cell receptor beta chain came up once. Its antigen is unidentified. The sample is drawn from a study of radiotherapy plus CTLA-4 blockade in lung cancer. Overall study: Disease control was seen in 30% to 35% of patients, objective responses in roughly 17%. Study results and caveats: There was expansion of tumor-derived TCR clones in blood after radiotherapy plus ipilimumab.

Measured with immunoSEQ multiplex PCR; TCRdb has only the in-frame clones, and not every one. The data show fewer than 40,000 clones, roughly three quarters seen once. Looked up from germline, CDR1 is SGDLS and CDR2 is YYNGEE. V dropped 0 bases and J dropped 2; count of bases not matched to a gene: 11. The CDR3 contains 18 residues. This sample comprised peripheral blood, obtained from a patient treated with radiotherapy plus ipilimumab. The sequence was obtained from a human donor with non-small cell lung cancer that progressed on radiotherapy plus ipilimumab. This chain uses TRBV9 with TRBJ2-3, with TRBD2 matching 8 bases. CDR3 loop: CASSVGPLAGSLTDTQYF. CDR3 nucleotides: TGTGCCAGCAGCGTAGGACCCCTAGCGGGCAGTCTCACAGATACGCAGTATTTT.